This T cell receptor beta chain was observed in a study of PD-1 blockade in classical Hodgkin lymphoma. Study information: Patients were treated with nivolumab at 3 mg/kg, and this was given intravenously every 2 weeks.

On this clone itself: As yet, its antigen is unknown.

Study-level points and caveats: Patients with a complete response exhibited baseline diversity comparable to newly diagnosed patients.

The length of the CDR3 is 16 residues. V lost 4 bases and J lost 0, with 13 bases in between. The germline gives CDR1 MNHEY, CDR2 SVGAGI. Autologous stem cell transplantation was followed by relapse in every patient, and brentuximab vedotin exposure varied. Under best response, outcomes were complete response, partial response or progressive disease. TCRdb's table, derived via immunoSEQ multiplex PCR, lists solely in-frame clones and lacks some. The table has roughly 70,000 clones, about two thirds seen once. The clonotype originates from a human donor with classical Hodgkin lymphoma. This sample comprised peripheral blood mononuclear cells (PBMCs), obtained before the second cycle of nivolumab. This sequence joins TRBV6-5 and TRBJ1-3; weak D call: TRBD1 (5 bases). The DNA for the CDR3 is TGTGCCAGCAGTTCCCCGGGACGTAGCTCTGGAAACACCATATATTTT. Translated, it gives CASSSPGRSSGNTIYF.